The 18 T cell receptor beta chains below all came from one sample that was sequenced in a study of cytomegalovirus exposure and HLA in healthy donors (dated by TCRdb to the late 2010s). The library was prepared using the immunoSEQ multiplex PCR assay. For the multiplex PCR, a mixture combining 60 forward primers for TCR Vbeta segments and 13 reverse primers for TCR Jbeta segments was used. The clones in this table, taken by TCRdb from immuneACCESS, are in-frame only. Not every clone is retained; where verified, under half of the shortfall comes from an unresolved V gene, and the cause of the rest is unknown. A total of hundreds of thousands of clones appear in this sample, more than 75% of them only once. The ten largest clones take up around 4% of the sample. Sequencing was carried out using PBMCs. The receptors originated from a male donor in good health and CMV-seronegative.

The V call is TRBV27, the J call TRBJ1-2; possible D gene TRBD1, 6 bases. V was trimmed by 5 bases and J by 2 bases, leaving 15 bases between them. CDR1 and CDR2 (germline): MNHEY, SMNVEV (reference sequence). The CDR3 runs 15 residues. The CDR3 sequence is CASSPRDKINYGYTF. The CDR3 nucleotides read TGTGCCAGCAGTCCCCGGGACAAAATAAACTATGGCTACACCTTC.

The chain employs TRBV28 and TRBJ1-4, with D uncertain. Trimming took off 4 bases at V and 8 bases at J, with 8 bases between the two ends. Germline V gene data show CDR1 as MDHEN and CDR2 as SYDVKM. The CDR3 loop spans 12 amino acids. The CDR3 bases are TGTGCCAGCAGTTCCTCAGGCGAAAAACTGTTTTTT. Its protein is CASSSSGEKLFF.

The chain recombines TRBV5-1 with TRBJ2-3; the D is unclear. The V end lost 0 bases, the J end lost 5 bases, and 10 bases lay between the germline ends. The CDR3 has 14 residues. Germline-derived CDR1 and CDR2 are SGHRS and YFSETQ. CDR3 sequence: CASSLVSYRDTQYF. CDR3 nucleotides: TGCGCCAGCAGCTTGGTTTCTTATCGAGATACGCAGTATTTT.

The CDR3 spells CASSPDPTSGNRGSQYF. For the CDR3, the DNA is TGTGCCAGCAGCCCCGACCCGACTAGCGGGAACCGTGGTTCTCAGTACTTC. V usage is TRBV5-4 and J usage is TRBJ2-4, with 11 bases identical to TRBD2. The J segment lost 12 bases and the V segment lost 4 bases, leaving 18 bases of the junction unmatched. CDR1 and CDR2 from the germline V gene are SGHNT and YYREEE (reference sequence). The CDR3 length is 17 residues.

The genes are TRBV15 and TRBJ2-5; 8 positions agree with TRBD1. The tail of the sequence fits TRBJ2-7 better, so the J call may be wrong. The CDR3 totals 16 residues. CDR1 is LNHNV, CDR2 YYDKDF, per germline (reference sequence). The CDR3 nucleotides read TGTGCCACCAGCTCCCATCTGGGCAGGGGGCGCCCCGAGCAGTACTTC. It encodes CATSSHLGRGRPEQYF.

As to this clone: Different DNA sequences within this sample yield the same CDR3. V is TRBV5-1 and J is TRBJ2-7; tentative D call: TRBD2 (6 bases). The V end was cut by 3 bases, the J end by 0 bases, with 16 bases between. The CDR3 loop spans 16 amino acids. Germline V gene data show CDR1 as SGHRS and CDR2 as YFSETQ. The DNA of the CDR3 is TGCGCCAGCAGCTCCGGGCTAGCGCCGAGCTCCTACGAGCAGTACTTC. Protein: CASSSGLAPSSYEQYF.

This chain joins TRBV28 and TRBJ2-5; 7 positions match TRBD1. TRBJ2-7 matches the DNA end more closely, so the J call is doubtful. The CDR3 is 15 amino acids. From germline, CDR1 is MDHEN and CDR2 SYDVKM. The DNA of the CDR3 is TGTGCCAGCAGTCCGCATGACAGGGCCCCCTACGAGCAGTACTTC. This encodes CASSPHDRAPYEQYF.

The J gene is TRBJ2-5, the V gene TRBV14; 9 bases map to TRBD1. The J call is uncertain, as TRBJ2-7 better fits the DNA end. Germline CDR1 and CDR2: SGHDN and FVKESK. The CDR3 sequence is 15 residues long. The CDR3: CASSPLGTGSYEQYF. The CDR3 DNA sequence: TGTGCCAGCAGCCCCCTCGGGACAGGGTCCTACGAGCAGTACTTC.

The J gene is TRBJ1-1, the V gene TRBV28, with 12 bases fitting TRBD1. The CDR3 consists of 16 residues. J was trimmed by 1 base and V by 0 bases; bases with no gene match: 0. Germline V gene lookup returns CDR1 MDHEN and CDR2 SYDVKM. The CDR3 protein is CASSLWGQGANTEAFF. The CDR3 coding sequence is TGTGCCAGCAGTTTATGGGGACAGGGGGCGAACACTGAAGCTTTCTTT.

V gene TRBV4-1 combines with J gene TRBJ2-7; D not certain. Germline V gene lookup returns CDR1 MGHRA and CDR2 YSYEKL. This CDR3 comprises 13 residues. Trimming stripped 0 bases from V and 3 bases from J, with 6 bases between. Written as DNA, the CDR3 is TGCGCCAGCAGCCAAGAGGCTGGCTACGAGCAGTACTTC. Translating it yields CASSQEAGYEQYF.

The genes are TRBV5-1 and TRBJ2-5; TRBD1 agrees at 8 bases. Germline V gives CDR1 SGHRS, CDR2 YFSETQ. This CDR3 contains 17 residues. V dropped 3 bases and J dropped 7; count of bases not matched to a gene: 17. CDR3 DNA sequence: TGCGCCAGCAGCTCCACCCCAACAGGGGGTAGTGGTGGGACCCAGTACTTC. This gives the protein CASSSTPTGGSGGTQYF.

The J gene is TRBJ2-3, the V gene TRBV7-8; D possibly corresponds to TRBD1 (6 bases). CDR3 length equals 15 residues. V was trimmed by 5 bases and J by 0 bases, leaving 12 bases between them. CDR1 SGHVS and CDR2 FQNEAQ come from the germline V gene. CDR3 residues: CASSPRGYSTDTQYF. In DNA form, the CDR3 reads TGTGCCAGCAGCCCGAGGGGGTACAGCACAGATACGCAGTATTTT. Together with reference TRBV7-8 and TRBJ2-3, the CDR3 gives the full variable domain: GAGVSQSPRYKVAKRGQDVALRCDPISGHVSLFWYQQALGQGPEFLTYFQNEAQLDKSGLPSDRFFAERPEGSVSTLKIQRTQQEDSAVYLCASSPRGYSTDTQYFGPGTRLTVL.

The genes are TRBV15 and TRBJ2-5; TRBD1 might be the D (6 bases). The V end lost 3 bases, the J end lost 2 bases, and 7 bases lay between the germline ends. This CDR3 spans 13 amino acids. In germline, CDR1 is LNHNV, CDR2 YYDKDF (reference sequence). CDR3 bases: TGTGCCACCAGCAGCGGACAGCAAGAGACCCAGTACTTC. This sequence encodes CATSSGQQETQYF.

The genes are TRBV11-2 and TRBJ2-5, with D perhaps TRBD2 (5 bases). The V end was cut by 3 bases, the J end by 1 base, with 15 bases between. Germline CDR1 and CDR2: SGHAT and FQNNGV. CDR3 length: 16 amino acids. CDR3 sequence: CASSFKRAGLQETQYF. In DNA, the CDR3 is TGTGCCAGCAGCTTTAAACGGGCAGGACTCCAAGAGACCCAGTACTTC.

This chain connects TRBV28 to TRBJ2-2; the match to TRBD1 covers 9 bases. Germline V gene lookup returns CDR1 MDHEN and CDR2 SYDVKM. J was trimmed by 4 bases and V by 6 bases; bases with no gene match: 3. The CDR3 is made up of 14 amino acids. This CDR3 reads CASRTGGGTGELFF. The CDR3 DNA reads TGTGCCAGCAGGACAGGGGGGGGCACCGGGGAGCTGTTTTTT.

The sample holds one count of this clone. This chain connects TRBV10-1 to TRBJ2-7; D gene uncertain. Germline V CDR1 and CDR2: WNHNN, SYGVQD (reference sequence). V shed 4 bases and J shed 3 bases, with 10 bases lying between them. This CDR3 region has 13 residues. The CDR3 sequence is CASSVRQDYEQYF. Here the CDR3 DNA reads TGCGCCAGCAGTGTCAGGCAGGACTACGAGCAGTACTTC.

In its sample, this clone was seen a few times. CDR3 in DNA: TGCGCCAGCAGCCAAGACAGGGTCCAAGAGACCCAGTACTTC. Translated: CASSQDRVQETQYF. This chain links TRBV4-1 with TRBJ2-5, with D perhaps TRBD1 (5 bases). This CDR3 region has 14 residues. Germline lookup yields CDR1 MGHRA and CDR2 YSYEKL. The germline V and J ends were trimmed by 0 bases and 1 base, with 6 bases remaining between them.

The chain employs TRBV9 and TRBJ2-1; 7 positions match TRBD2. Losses at the gene ends were 0 bases for V and 7 bases for J; bases not matched to a gene: 4. The CDR3 runs 14 residues. The germline CDR1 and CDR2 sequences are SGDLS and YYNGEE. For the CDR3, the DNA is TGTGCCAGCAGCGTAGTGGGGCGGGGGAATGAGCAGTTCTTC. Its translation: CASSVVGRGNEQFF.